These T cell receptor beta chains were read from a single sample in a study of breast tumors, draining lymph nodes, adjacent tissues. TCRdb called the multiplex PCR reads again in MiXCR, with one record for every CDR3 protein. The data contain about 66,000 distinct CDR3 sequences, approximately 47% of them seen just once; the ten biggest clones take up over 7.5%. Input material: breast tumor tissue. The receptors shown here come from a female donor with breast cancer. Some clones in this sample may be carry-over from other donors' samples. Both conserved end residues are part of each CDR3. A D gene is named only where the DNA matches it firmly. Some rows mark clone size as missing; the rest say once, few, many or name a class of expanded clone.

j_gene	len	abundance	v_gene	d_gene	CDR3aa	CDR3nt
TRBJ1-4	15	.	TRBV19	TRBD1	CASSRVGQPNEKLFF	TGTGCCAGTAGTAGGGTGGGACAGCCTAATGAAAAACTGTTTTTT
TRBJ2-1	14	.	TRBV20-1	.	CSARDRVNYTEQFF	TGCAGTGCTAGAGACAGGGTTAACTACACTGAGCAGTTCTTC
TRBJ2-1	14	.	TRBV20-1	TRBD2	CSARERVAGLEQFF	TGCAGTGCTAGAGAGAGGGTAGCGGGACTTGAGCAGTTCTTC
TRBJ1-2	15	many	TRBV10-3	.	CAISESGGTYYGYTF	TGTGCCATCAGTGAGTCCGGAGGCACCTACTATGGCTACACCTTC
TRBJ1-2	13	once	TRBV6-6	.	CASSHSRAVGYTF	TGTGCCAGCAGTCACTCGAGGGCAGTTGGCTACACCTTC
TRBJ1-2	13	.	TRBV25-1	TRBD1	CASSLGTGEGYTF	TGTGCCAGCAGTCTGGGGACAGGGGAAGGCTACACCTTC
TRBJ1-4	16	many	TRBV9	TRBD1	CASSVKTGSGNEKLFF	TGTGCCAGCAGCGTAAAGACAGGGTCGGGTAATGAAAAACTGTTTTTT
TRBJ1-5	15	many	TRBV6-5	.	CASSPTVYSNQPQHF	TGTGCCAGCAGTCCGACAGTTTATAGCAATCAGCCCCAGCATTTT
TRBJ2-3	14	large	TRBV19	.	CASSSGAGTDTQYF	TGTGCCAGTAGTTCGGGGGCGGGCACAGATACGCAGTATTTT
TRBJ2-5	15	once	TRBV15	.	CATSSLETSQETQYF	TGTGCCACCAGCAGTTTGGAGACTAGCCAAGAGACCCAGTACTTC